What follows are 22 T cell receptor beta chains derived from one specimen sequenced in a study of T cells after yellow fever vaccination. TCRdb independently ran MiXCR on the 5' RACE reads; one entry per CDR3 protein. The sample contains 250,000 to 300,000 distinct CDR3 sequences, roughly 5.2% of which appear only once. The source was CD4+ T cells sorted from PBMCs, collected on the day of the yellow fever booster vaccination. These receptors were obtained from a man aged 18 to 35 who received the YFV17D yellow fever vaccine.

This clonotype was observed a handful of times. V usage is TRBV4-2 and J usage is TRBJ2-3; 9 bases map to TRBD2. This CDR3 spans 16 amino acids. The junction had 7 bases not matched to a gene; V was cut back by 4 bases and J by 2 bases. Germline assignment: CDR1 LGHNA and CDR2 YNFKEQ. The CDR3 sequence is CASSRKRGVLTDTQYF. CDR3 bases: TGTGCCAGCAGCCGGAAGCGGGGGGTACTCACAGATACGCAGTATTTT.

This clonotype has just a few counts. V usage is TRBV5-6 and J usage is TRBJ2-7, with TRBD1 as a possible D gene (6 bases). The V gene's germline CDR1 is SGHDT and CDR2 YYEEEE. V lost 1 base to trimming and J lost 6 bases, with 11 bases between them. The CDR3 is made up of 13 amino acids. The CDR3, as DNA: TGTGCCAGCAGCTTGTACGCAGGGGTCGAGCAGTACGTC. It yields the protein CASSLYAGVEQYV.

This clonotype turned up a few times. This chain joins TRBV7-2 and TRBJ1-6; D is ambiguous. Germline CDR1 SGHTA, CDR2 FQGNSA. V was cut by 3 bases and J by 8 bases, with 8 bases left in between. There are 13 residues in the CDR3. CDR3 nucleotide sequence: TGTGCCAGCAGCTTCTTTACGGATTCACCCCTCCACTTT. Protein: CASSFFTDSPLHF.

This chain joins TRBV6-2 or TRBV6-3 and TRBJ2-2; 7 nucleotides align to TRBD2. The V gene's germline CDR1 is MNHEY and CDR2 SVGEGT. V shed 7 bases and J 0 bases; nucleotides not matched to a gene: 11. This CDR3 has 17 residues. The chain's CDR3 is CASTHRTGTTNTGELFF. The CDR3 coding sequence is TGTGCCAGCACCCATAGAACCGGGACTACGAACACCGGGGAGCTGTTTTTT.

This clonotype has only a few counts. The chain recombines TRBV7-9 with TRBJ2-3, with D possibly being TRBD2 (6 bases). Per the germline V gene, CDR1 is SEHNR and CDR2 is FQNEAQ (reference sequence). V lost 5 bases and J 4 bases, leaving 19 bases between the germline ends. The CDR3 is 16 amino acids. CDR3 loop: CASSRQPGVNADTQYF. CDR3 coding DNA: TGTGCCAGCAGCCGGCAGCCGGGGGTAAATGCAGATACGCAGTATTTT.

This clonotype showed up just a few times. The chain joins TRBV19 to TRBJ2-3; D unresolved. Trimming shortened V by 6 bases and J by 9 bases, and 13 bases separated the two germline ends. The germline gives CDR1 LNHDA, CDR2 SQIVND (reference sequence). This CDR3 has 12 residues. The CDR3 nucleotides are TGTGCCAGTAGCCCCCCCGAATCCACGCAGTATTTT. The encoded protein is CASSPPESTQYF.

The sample holds many counts of this clonotype. In DNA form, the CDR3 reads TGTGCCTGGAGTCCCACGGCAGCGGGGGATATATCCTACAATGAGCAGTTCTTC. This codes for CAWSPTAAGDISYNEQFF. This sequence joins TRBV30 and TRBJ2-1; TRBD2 matches at 8 bases. The germline V gene has CDR1 GTSNPN and CDR2 SVGIG (reference sequence). With V trimmed by 2 bases and J by 1 base, 13 bases remained unmatched. The CDR3 contains 18 residues. The full variable domain, rest sourced from reference TRBV30 and TRBJ2-1, is SQTIHQWPATLVQPVGSPLSLECTVEGTSNPNLYWYRQAAGRGLQLLFYSVGIGQISSEVPQNLSASRPQDRQFILSSKKLLLSDSGFYLCAWSPTAAGDISYNEQFFGPGTRLTVL.

The chain recombines TRBV6-4 with TRBJ2-7; possible D gene TRBD1, 5 bases. The CDR3 length is 14 residues. V was pared by 3 bases and J by 2 bases, with 11 bases between. CDR1 is MRHNA, CDR2 SNTAGT, per germline. CDR3 in DNA: TGTGCCAGCAGTGAGACAAGACAGACCTACGAGCAGTACGTC. Protein: CASSETRQTYEQYV.

The V gene is TRBV27, the J gene TRBJ2-2, with 9 nucleotides matching TRBD1. In germline, CDR1 is MNHEY, CDR2 SMNVEV (reference sequence). The CDR3 contains 14 residues. The V gene end was trimmed by 6 bases and the J gene end by 6 bases; junction bases not matched to a gene: 5. The CDR3 DNA sequence: TGTGCCAGCAGGGGACAGGGTGGGGCCGGGGAGCTGTTTTTT. Amino acid sequence: CASRGQGGAGELFF.

This clonotype showed up many times. The rearrangement uses TRBV15 and TRBJ2-7, with a weak D call TRBD2 (6 bases). Germline CDR1 reads LNHNV; CDR2 reads YYDKDF (reference sequence). CDR3 length: 14 residues. V was shortened by 5 bases and J by 4 bases, with 15 bases between the two germline ends. The CDR3 DNA reads as TGTGCCACCAGCGCTAGGCGGGGCGTGTACGAGCAGTACTTC. This codes for CATSARRGVYEQYF.

This clonotype occurred a few times. DNA of the CDR3: TGCGCCACCCACGGGACATCCGGAAACACCATATATTTT. This gives the protein CATHGTSGNTIYF. The chain is built from TRBV4-1 and TRBJ1-3, with a tentative D call TRBD1 (6 bases). Trimming took off 10 bases at V and 4 bases at J, with 14 bases between the two ends. CDR3 length equals 13 residues. CDR1 is MGHRA, CDR2 YSYEKL, per germline.

The table lists this clonotype with a few counts. A much larger clone differs by one base, so this may be a read error. The gene calls are TRBV2 and TRBJ2-7; D may correspond to TRBD1 or TRBD2 (5 bases each). Germline-derived CDR1 and CDR2 are SNHLY and FYNNEI. CDR3 size: 12 residues. The CDR3 sequence: CTSRDPRFEQYF. The DNA of the CDR3 is TGTACCAGCAGGGACCCCCGGTTCGAGCAGTACTTC.

This clonotype was detected only once. The V gene is TRBV28, the J gene TRBJ2-7; 9 bases map to TRBD1. The CDR3 is 16 amino acids. J was trimmed by 4 bases and V by 4 bases; bases with no gene match: 11. Germline CDR1 reads MDHEN; CDR2 reads SYDVKM. CDR3 bases: TGTGCCAGCAGTTCACAGGCCGGGACAGGGAATTACGAGCAGTACGTC. Encoded protein: CASSSQAGTGNYEQYV.

The CDR3 sequence is CAKVSRFSGNTIYF. CDR3 DNA: TGCGCCAAAGTGAGTCGATTCTCTGGAAACACCATATATTTT. This sequence joins TRBV5-1 and TRBJ1-3; no clear D. With 9 bases removed from V and 0 bases from J, the gap between germline ends came to 13 bases. This CDR3 spans 14 amino acids. Germline V gives CDR1 SGHRS, CDR2 YFSETQ.

The CDR3 DNA is TGCGCCAGCAGCCAAGATCACGGCGCGTACACTGAAGCTTTCTTT. Translation gives CASSQDHGAYTEAFF. The V gene is TRBV4-1, the J gene TRBJ1-1, with D uncertain. The V end lost 0 bases, the J end lost 3 bases, and 11 bases lay between the germline ends. This CDR3 region has 15 residues. The germline gives CDR1 MGHRA, CDR2 YSYEKL.

This clonotype was seen at least ten times. The chain employs TRBV7-9 and TRBJ2-3; D gene ambiguous. The CDR3 is 17 residues long. The germline gives CDR1 SEHNR, CDR2 FQNEAQ (reference sequence). Between the trimmed V and J ends, which lost 6 bases and 6 bases, there was a span of 25 bases. CDR3 amino acids: CASRRFPASRHTDTQYF. CDR3 sequence (DNA): TGTGCCAGCAGGCGATTTCCAGCCTCAAGACACACCGATACGCAGTATTTT.

This clonotype has a handful of counts. The chain couples TRBV18 to TRBJ2-5; D gene uncertain. CDR3 length: 14 residues. V was shortened by 5 bases and J by 2 bases, with 12 bases between the two germline ends. The germline CDR1 and CDR2 sequences are KGHSH and LQKENI. The CDR3 DNA reads TGTGCCAGCTCATCCACGCCCGGGCAAGAGACCCAGTACTTC. This codes for CASSSTPGQETQYF.

This clonotype appeared a few times. This chain connects TRBV20-1 to TRBJ2-3, with TRBD1 as a possible D gene (5 bases). This CDR3 region has 16 residues. Germline loops: CDR1 DFQATT, CDR2 SNEGSKA (reference sequence). Trimming took off 3 bases at V and 0 bases at J, with 16 bases between the two ends. The DNA for the CDR3 is TGCAGTGCTAGCGAGAAGACAGCAACTAGCACAGATACGCAGTATTTT. Its translation: CSASEKTATSTDTQYF.

This clonotype was found many times. The J gene is TRBJ1-2, the V gene TRBV9; D may be TRBD1 (6 bases). CDR3 length equals 14 residues. Per germline, CDR1 SGDLS and CDR2 YYNGEE. V lost 3 bases to trimming and J lost 2 bases, with 11 bases between them. CDR3 DNA: TGTGCCAGCAGCGAACCTACAGGGAACTATGGCTACACCTTC. It specifies CASSEPTGNYGYTF.

Ten or more counts support this clonotype. V is TRBV7-7 and J is TRBJ2-3; D ambiguous. This CDR3 contains 13 residues. The V end was cut by 4 bases, the J end by 4 bases, with 9 bases between. The germline CDR1 and CDR2 sequences are SSHAT and FNYEAQ (reference sequence). As DNA, the CDR3 is TGTGCCAGCAGCTATTCCAGCGCAGATACGCAGTATTTT. Protein: CASSYSSADTQYF. The variable domain in full, completed from reference TRBV7-7 and TRBJ2-3, reads GAGVSQSPRYKVTKRGQDVTLRCDPISSHATLYWYQQALGQGPEFLTYFNYEAQPDKSGLPSDRFSAERPEGSISTLTIQRTEQRDSAMYRCASSYSSADTQYFGPGTRLTVL.

This clonotype has just a few counts. This rearrangement joins TRBV12-3 or TRBV12-4 to TRBJ1-1; TRBD1 matches at 9 bases. V dropped 6 bases and J dropped 7; count of bases not matched to a gene: 6. CDR3 length: 13 residues. This CDR3 is CASSWDRDSEAFF. CDR3 nucleotides: TGTGCCAGCAGCTGGGACAGGGACAGTGAAGCTTTCTTT.

This clonotype was seen more than once but under ten times. The V and J genes are TRBV3-1 and TRBJ2-2, with D perhaps TRBD1 or TRBD2 (6 bases each). Trimming cost V 8 bases and J 4 bases, with 20 bases left between them. The germline V gene encodes CDR1 LGHDT and CDR2 YNNKEL (reference sequence). The CDR3 covers 16 residues. The CDR3 nucleotides are TGTGCCAGCGCCCAAACTTGGGGGGCCGGCACCGGGGAGCTGTTTTTT. It codes for CASAQTWGAGTGELFF.